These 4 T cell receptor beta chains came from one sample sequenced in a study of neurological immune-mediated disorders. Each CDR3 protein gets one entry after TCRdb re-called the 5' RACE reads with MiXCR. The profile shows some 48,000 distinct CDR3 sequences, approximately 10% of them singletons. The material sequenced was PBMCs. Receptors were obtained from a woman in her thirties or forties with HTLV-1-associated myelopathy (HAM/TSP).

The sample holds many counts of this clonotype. This CDR3 is CASGLRGGTEAFF. In nucleotides, the CDR3 is TGTGCTAGTGGTTTGCGAGGGGGCACTGAAGCTTTCTTT. The chain is built from TRBV12-5 and TRBJ1-1; D may be TRBD1 (6 bases). V lost 2 bases and J 4 bases, leaving 8 bases between the germline ends. CDR1 and CDR2 (germline): LGHNT, FRNRAP. CDR3 size: 13 residues.

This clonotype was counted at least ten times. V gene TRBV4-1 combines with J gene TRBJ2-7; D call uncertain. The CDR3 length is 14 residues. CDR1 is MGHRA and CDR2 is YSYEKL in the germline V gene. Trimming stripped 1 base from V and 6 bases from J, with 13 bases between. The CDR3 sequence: CASSQGTLPPEQYF. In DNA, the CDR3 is TGCGCCAGCAGCCAAGGCACCCTCCCGCCCGAGCAGTACTTC.

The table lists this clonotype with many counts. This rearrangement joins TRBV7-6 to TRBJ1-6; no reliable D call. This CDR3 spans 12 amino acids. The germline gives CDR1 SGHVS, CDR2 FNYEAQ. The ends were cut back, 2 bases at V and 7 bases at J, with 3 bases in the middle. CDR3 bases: TGTGCCAGCAGCTTATGGAATTCACCCCTCCACTTT. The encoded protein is CASSLWNSPLHF.

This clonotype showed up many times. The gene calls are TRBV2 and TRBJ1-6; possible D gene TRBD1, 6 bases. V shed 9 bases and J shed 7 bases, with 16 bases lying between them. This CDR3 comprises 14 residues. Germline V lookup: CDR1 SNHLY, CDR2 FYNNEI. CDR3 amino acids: CASHRDTENSPLHF. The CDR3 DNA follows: TGTGCCAGTCACCGGGACACGGAAAATTCACCCCTCCACTTT.